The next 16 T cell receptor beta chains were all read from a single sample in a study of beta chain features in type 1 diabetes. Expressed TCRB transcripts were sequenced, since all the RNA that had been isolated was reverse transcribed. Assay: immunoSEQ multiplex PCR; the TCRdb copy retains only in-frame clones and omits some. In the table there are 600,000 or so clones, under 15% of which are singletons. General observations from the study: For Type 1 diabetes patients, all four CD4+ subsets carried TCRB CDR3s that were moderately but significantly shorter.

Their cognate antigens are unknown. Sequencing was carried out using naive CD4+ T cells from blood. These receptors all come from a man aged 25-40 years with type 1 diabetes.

In nucleotides, the CDR3 is TGTGCCAGCAGTGAAGAATTTGACACTGAAGCTTTCTTT. It translates to CASSEEFDTEAFF. The V and J genes are TRBV2 and TRBJ1-1; D call uncertain. The CDR3 has 13 amino acids. Trimming shortened V by 1 base and J by 3 bases, and 6 bases separated the two germline ends. CDR1 is SNHLY, CDR2 FYNNEI, per germline.

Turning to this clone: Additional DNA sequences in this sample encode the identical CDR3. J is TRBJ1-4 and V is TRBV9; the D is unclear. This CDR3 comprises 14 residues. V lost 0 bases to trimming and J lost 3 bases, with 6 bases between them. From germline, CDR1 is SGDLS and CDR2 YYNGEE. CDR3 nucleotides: TGTGCCAGCAGCGTAGGACGGGCTAATGAAAAACTGTTTTTT. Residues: CASSVGRANEKLFF.

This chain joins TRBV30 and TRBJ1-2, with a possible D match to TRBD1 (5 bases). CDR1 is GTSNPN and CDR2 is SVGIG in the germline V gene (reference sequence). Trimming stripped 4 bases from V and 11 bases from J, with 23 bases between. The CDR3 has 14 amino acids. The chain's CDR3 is CAWTKTGGWFWYTF. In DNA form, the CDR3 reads TGTGCCTGGACTAAAACAGGAGGGTGGTTTTGGTACACCTTC.

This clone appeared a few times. The DNA for the CDR3 is TGTGCCAGCAGCTCTACAGCGAACACTGAAGCTTTCTTT. As protein: CASSSTANTEAFF. V usage is TRBV14 and J usage is TRBJ1-1; D gene uncertain. The CDR3 spans 13 residues. Between the trimmed V and J ends, which lost 5 bases and 1 base, there was a span of 8 bases. Germline assignment: CDR1 SGHDN and CDR2 FVKESK. Full variable domain (outside the CDR3, taken from reference TRBV14 and TRBJ1-1): EAGVTQFPSHSVIEKGQTVTLRCDPISGHDNLYWYRRVMGKEIKFLLHFVKESKQDESGMPNNRFLAERTGGTYSTLKVQPAELEDSGVYFCASSSTANTEAFFGQGTRLTVV.

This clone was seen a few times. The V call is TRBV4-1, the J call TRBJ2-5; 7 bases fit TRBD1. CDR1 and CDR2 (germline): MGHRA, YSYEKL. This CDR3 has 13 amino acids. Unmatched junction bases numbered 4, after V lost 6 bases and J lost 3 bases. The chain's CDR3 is CASSPGTEETQYF. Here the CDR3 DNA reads TGCGCCAGCAGTCCCGGGACAGAAGAGACCCAGTACTTC.

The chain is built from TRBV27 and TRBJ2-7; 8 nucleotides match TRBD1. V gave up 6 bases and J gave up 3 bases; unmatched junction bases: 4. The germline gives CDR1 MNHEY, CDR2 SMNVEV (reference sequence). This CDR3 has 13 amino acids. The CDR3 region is CASRQDRDYEQYF. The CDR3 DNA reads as TGTGCCAGCAGACAGGACAGGGACTACGAGCAGTACTTC.

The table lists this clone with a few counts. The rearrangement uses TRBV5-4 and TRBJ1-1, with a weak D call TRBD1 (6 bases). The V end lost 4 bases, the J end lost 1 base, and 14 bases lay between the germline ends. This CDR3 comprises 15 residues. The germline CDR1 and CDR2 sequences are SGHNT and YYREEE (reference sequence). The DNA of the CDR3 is TGTGCCAGCAGCCAGGACCAGGGGCAGAACACTGAAGCTTTCTTT. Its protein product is CASSQDQGQNTEAFF.

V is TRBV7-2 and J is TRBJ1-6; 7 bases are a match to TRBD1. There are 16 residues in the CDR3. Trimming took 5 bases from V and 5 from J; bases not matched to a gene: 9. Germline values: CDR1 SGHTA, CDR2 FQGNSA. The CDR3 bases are TGTGCCAGCAGCGAAAAGGGACAGAAAGATAATTCACCCCTCCACTTT. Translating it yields CASSEKGQKDNSPLHF.

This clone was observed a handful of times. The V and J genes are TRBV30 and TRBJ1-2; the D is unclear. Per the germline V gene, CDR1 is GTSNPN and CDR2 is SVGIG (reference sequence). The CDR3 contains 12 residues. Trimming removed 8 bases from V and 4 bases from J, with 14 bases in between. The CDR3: CAGYGFPYGYTF. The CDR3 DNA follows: TGTGCCGGATACGGGTTCCCCTATGGCTACACCTTC.

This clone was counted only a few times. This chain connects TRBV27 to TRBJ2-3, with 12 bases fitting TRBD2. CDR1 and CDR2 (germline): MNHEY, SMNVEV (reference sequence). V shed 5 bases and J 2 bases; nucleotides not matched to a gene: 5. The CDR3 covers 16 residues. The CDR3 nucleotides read TGTGCCAGCAGTCCCCGACTAGCGGGAGTCACAGATACGCAGTATTTT. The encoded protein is CASSPRLAGVTDTQYF.

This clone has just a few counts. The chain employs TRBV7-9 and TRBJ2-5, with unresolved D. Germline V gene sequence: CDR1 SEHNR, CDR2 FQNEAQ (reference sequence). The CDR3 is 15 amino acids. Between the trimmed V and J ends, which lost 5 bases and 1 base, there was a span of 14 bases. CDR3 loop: CASSRRPDGQETQYF. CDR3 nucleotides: TGTGCCAGCAGCCGAAGACCGGATGGCCAAGAGACCCAGTACTTC.

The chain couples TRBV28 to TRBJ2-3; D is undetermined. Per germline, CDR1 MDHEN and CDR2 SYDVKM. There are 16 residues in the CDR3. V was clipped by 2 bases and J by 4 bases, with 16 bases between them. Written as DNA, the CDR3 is TGTGCCAGCAGTTTAGTAAAGGGATCTGTTCCAGATACGCAGTATTTT. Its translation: CASSLVKGSVPDTQYF.

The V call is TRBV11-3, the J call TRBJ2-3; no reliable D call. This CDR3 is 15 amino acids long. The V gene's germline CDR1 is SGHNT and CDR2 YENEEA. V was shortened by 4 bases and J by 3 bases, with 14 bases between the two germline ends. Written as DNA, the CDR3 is TGTGCCAGCAGCTCTCGACAAAGATGGACAGATACGCAGTATTTT. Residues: CASSSRQRWTDTQYF. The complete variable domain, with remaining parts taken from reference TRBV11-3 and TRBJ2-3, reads EAGVVQSPRYKIIEKKQPVAFWCNPISGHNTLYWYLQNLGQGPELLIRYENEEAVDDSQLPKDRFSAERLKGVDSTLKIQPAELGDSAVYLCASSSRQRWTDTQYFGPGTRLTVL.

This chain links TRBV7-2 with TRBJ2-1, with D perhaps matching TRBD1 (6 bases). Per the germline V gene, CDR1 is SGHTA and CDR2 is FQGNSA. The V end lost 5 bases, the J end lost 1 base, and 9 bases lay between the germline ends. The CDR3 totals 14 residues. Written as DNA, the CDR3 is TGTGCCAGCAGCCCCAGGGGATCCTACAATGAGCAGTTCTTC. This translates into CASSPRGSYNEQFF.

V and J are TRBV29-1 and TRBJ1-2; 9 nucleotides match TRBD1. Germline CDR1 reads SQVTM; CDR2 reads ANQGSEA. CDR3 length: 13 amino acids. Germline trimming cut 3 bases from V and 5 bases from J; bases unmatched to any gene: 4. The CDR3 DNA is TGCAGCGTTGATGAGACAGGGGGGTATGGCTACACCTTC. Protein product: CSVDETGGYGYTF.

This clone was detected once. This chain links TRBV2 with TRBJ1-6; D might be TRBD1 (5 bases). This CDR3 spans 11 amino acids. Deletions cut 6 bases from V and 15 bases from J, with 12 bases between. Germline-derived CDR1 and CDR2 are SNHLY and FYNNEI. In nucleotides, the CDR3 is TGTGCCAGCAGCCCTGACAGCATCCTCCACTTT. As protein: CASSPDSILHF.